The 26 T cell receptor beta chains in this list originate from one sample, sequenced in a study of lymphopenia after photon versus proton radiotherapy. TCRdb keeps only in-frame clones here, not all; method: immunoSEQ multiplex PCR. The table shows some 44,000 clones, with about four fifths occurring only once. Sequenced here: peripheral blood, sampled from a patient treated with proton-based radiotherapy. All receptors come from an older woman with pancreatic cancer.

CDR3 nucleotide sequence: TGTGCCAGCAGGACGCTTAACGGGGGCACCGGGGAGCTGTTTTTT. It yields the protein CASRTLNGGTGELFF. The V and J genes are TRBV7-6 and TRBJ2-2; D is possibly TRBD2 (6 bases). CDR1 and CDR2 from the germline V gene are SGHVS and FNYEAQ. V lost 6 bases and J lost 4, with 15 bases in between. CDR3 length: 15 amino acids.

The V and J genes are TRBV5-1 and TRBJ1-1; D unresolved. This CDR3 is built from 13 residues. The germline V gene has CDR1 SGHRS and CDR2 YFSETQ. V lost 2 bases, J lost 3 bases, and 8 bases lay in between. As DNA, the CDR3 is TGCGCCAGCAGCTTTGGTTGGGACACTGAAGCTTTCTTT. Amino acids: CASSFGWDTEAFF.

The CDR3 is CASSESNTGELFF. In DNA, the CDR3 is TGTGCCAGCAGTGAATCAAACACCGGGGAGCTGTTTTTT. The chain combines TRBV2 with TRBJ2-2; the D is unclear. There are 13 residues in the CDR3. The germline V gene encodes CDR1 SNHLY and CDR2 FYNNEI. V shed 2 bases and J shed 2 bases, with 3 bases lying between them.

This clone appeared a few times. This rearrangement joins TRBV7-9 to TRBJ1-1; no definite D call. The CDR3 has 12 amino acids. Trimming took 0 bases from V and 9 from J, leaving 8 bases between them. Germline CDR1 SEHNR, CDR2 FQNEAQ (reference sequence). The CDR3 coding sequence is TGTGCCAGCAGCTTAGCGTATCAGAAAGCTTTCTTT. Translating gives CASSLAYQKAFF.

The rearrangement uses TRBV5-1 and TRBJ2-7; D may be TRBD2 (6 bases). Trimming pared 7 bases from V and 3 bases from J, leaving 14 bases between. Germline-derived CDR1 and CDR2 are SGHRS and YFSETQ. The length of the CDR3 is 13 residues. The DNA for the CDR3 is TGCGCCAGCTCCCGGGACTCCCTCTACGAGCAGTACTTC. Its translation: CASSRDSLYEQYF.

This clone was seen once. The J gene is TRBJ2-3, the V gene TRBV28; 8 bases line up with TRBD2. CDR3 length equals 13 residues. Germline V CDR1 and CDR2: MDHEN, SYDVKM. The CDR3 protein is CVTSSGSTDTQYF. The DNA of the CDR3 is TGTGTCACGTCTAGCGGGAGCACAGATACGCAGTATTTT.

The rearrangement joins TRBV19 to TRBJ2-3; TRBD2 matches at 9 bases. The V and J ends lost 9 bases and 3 bases, in that order; junction bases with no gene match: 4. This CDR3 has 13 residues. Per the germline V gene, CDR1 is LNHDA and CDR2 is SQIVND (reference sequence). The CDR3 region has the DNA TGTGCCAGCGGGACTAGCCCAACAGATACGCAGTATTTT. Protein: CASGTSPTDTQYF.

The rearrangement joins TRBV16 to TRBJ1-5; D is perhaps TRBD1 (5 bases). The CDR3 loop spans 18 amino acids. Trimming left V 0 bases short and J 1 base short, with 16 bases between. Germline loops: CDR1 KGHSY, CDR2 FQNENV. The CDR3 coding sequence is TGTGCCAGCAGCCAATCGACGTCGAGGGCAGGGAGCAATCAGCCCCAGCATTTT. Translation: CASSQSTSRAGSNQPQHF.

In DNA form, the CDR3 reads TGTGCCAGCAGCTTATCTCGCCGAGAGCAGTACTTC. Residues: CASSLSRREQYF. The V and J genes are TRBV7-2 and TRBJ2-7; no definite D call. V dropped 2 bases and J dropped 7 bases, with 9 bases sitting between them. This CDR3 is 12 amino acids long. CDR1 is SGHTA, CDR2 FQGNSA, per germline.

This rearrangement joins TRBV15 to TRBJ2-2; D uncertain. Looked up from germline, CDR1 is LNHNV and CDR2 is YYDKDF (reference sequence). The CDR3 runs to 16 residues. Trimming took off 1 base at V and 4 bases at J, with 13 bases between the two ends. CDR3 in amino acids: CATSRAVGGITGELFF. The CDR3 coding sequence is TGTGCCACCAGCAGAGCGGTCGGTGGTATCACCGGGGAGCTGTTTTTT.

The chain has TRBV2 and TRBJ1-5; TRBD1 is a possible D gene (5 bases). The CDR3 loop spans 15 amino acids. The V gene's germline CDR1 is SNHLY and CDR2 FYNNEI. Trimming cost V 4 bases and J 3 bases, with 13 bases left between them. In DNA form, the CDR3 reads TGTGCCAGCAGTGTATCAGACAGAGACAATCAGCCCCAGCATTTT. This gives the protein CASSVSDRDNQPQHF.

This clone was picked up one time. This chain joins TRBV21-1 and TRBJ2-1. TRBV21-1 is labeled a pseudogene. The CDR3 runs to 13 residues. CDR3 in DNA: TGTGCCAGCAGCCGACGATGCTACAATGAGCAGTTCTTC. Translated: CASSRRCYNEQFF.

This chain uses TRBV9 with TRBJ2-1; TRBD2 agrees at 11 bases. CDR1 SGDLS and CDR2 YYNGEE come from the germline V gene. This CDR3 has 15 residues. V trimming: 3 bases; J trimming: 6 bases; junction bases outside the gene matches: 5. CDR3 sequence: CASSATSGSANEQFF. Here the CDR3 DNA reads TGTGCCAGCAGCGCTACTAGCGGGAGCGCCAATGAGCAGTTCTTC. The full variable domain, with the rest looked up from reference TRBV9 and TRBJ2-1, is DSGVTQTPKHLITATGQRVTLRCSPRSGDLSVYWYQQSLDQGLQFLIQYYNGEERAKGNILERFSAQQFPDLHSELNLSSLELGDSALYFCASSATSGSANEQFFGPGTRLTVL.

The chain links TRBV14 to TRBJ1-1, with D possibly being TRBD1 (5 bases). The germline V gene encodes CDR1 SGHDN and CDR2 FVKESK. The CDR3 consists of 15 residues. Trimming stripped 3 bases from V and 4 bases from J, with 15 bases between. CDR3 region: CASSHRTGVTTEAFF. CDR3 DNA sequence: TGTGCCAGCAGCCATCGAACGGGGGTGACCACTGAAGCTTTCTTT.

This clone came up once. CDR3 residues: CASSLSYEQYF. CDR3 nucleotides: TGTGCCAGCAGCTTGTCCTACGAGCAGTACTTC. The genes are TRBV7-9 and TRBJ2-7, with D unresolved. Germline CDR1 reads SEHNR; CDR2 reads FQNEAQ (reference sequence). There are 11 residues in the CDR3. Trimming removed 3 bases from V and 1 base from J, with 1 base in between. Based on the CDR3 plus reference TRBV7-9 and TRBJ2-7, the full variable domain is DTGVSQNPRHKITKRGQNVTFRCDPISEHNRLYWYRQTLGQGPEFLTYFQNEAQLEKSRLLSDRFSAERPKGSFSTLEIQRTEQGDSAMYLCASSLSYEQYFGPGTRLTVT.

The genes are TRBV9 and TRBJ2-1; D is undetermined. V was trimmed by 0 bases and J by 9 bases, leaving 13 bases between them. The CDR3 totals 14 residues. Germline CDR1 is SGDLS and CDR2 is YYNGEE. CDR3 coding DNA: TGTGCCAGCAGCGTAGGAGACTCCTCTGGTGAGCAGTTCTTC. As protein: CASSVGDSSGEQFF.

V usage is TRBV28 and J usage is TRBJ1-2, with D possibly TRBD1 on 5 matching bases. Germline loops: CDR1 MDHEN, CDR2 SYDVKM. The V end was cut by 2 bases, the J end by 2 bases, with 12 bases between. The CDR3 runs 15 residues. This CDR3 is CASSLAGGSNYGYTF. The CDR3 DNA reads as TGTGCCAGCAGTTTAGCCGGGGGTTCCAACTATGGCTACACCTTC.

The chain recombines TRBV28 with TRBJ1-2; TRBD1 might be the D (6 bases). The ends were cut back, 6 bases at V and 3 bases at J, with 14 bases in the middle. Germline V CDR1 and CDR2: MDHEN, SYDVKM. The CDR3 length is 14 residues. The CDR3 reads CASSRGQPHYGYTF. DNA of the CDR3: TGTGCCAGCAGCCGTGGACAGCCCCACTATGGCTACACCTTC.

V and J are TRBV30 and TRBJ2-1; 7 positions agree with TRBD2. The CDR3 extends over 15 amino acids. CDR1 and CDR2 (germline): GTSNPN, SVGIG (reference sequence). The ends lost 5 bases at V and 2 bases at J; junction bases unmatched: 9. CDR3 DNA sequence: TGTGCCTGGGCTCGCGGGGGAGCTGCCTACAATGAGCAGTTCTTC. Protein sequence: CAWARGGAAYNEQFF.

The gene calls are TRBV29-1 and TRBJ2-7; 11 bases are a match to TRBD1. Germline lookup yields CDR1 SQVTM and CDR2 ANQGSEA. With V trimmed by 6 bases and J by 4 bases, 2 bases remained unmatched. The CDR3 spans 12 residues. In nucleotides, the CDR3 is TGCAGCGTCGGACAGGGGGCGTACGAGCAGTACTTC. This gives the protein CSVGQGAYEQYF.

This clone has just one count. The chain combines TRBV6-5 with TRBJ2-7; the match to TRBD1 covers 7 bases. The CDR3 runs 16 residues. The V and J ends lost 4 bases and 3 bases, in that order; junction bases with no gene match: 12. CDR1 MNHEY and CDR2 SVGAGI come from the germline V gene. CDR3 nucleotide sequence: TGTGCCAGCAGTTCTGTAGGGGGCGCACCAAACTACGAGCAGTACTTC. This sequence encodes CASSSVGGAPNYEQYF.

The sample holds a few counts of this clone. V gene TRBV11-3 combines with J gene TRBJ2-3; 10 nucleotides line up with TRBD2. CDR1 SGHNT and CDR2 YENEEA come from the germline V gene. Trimming took 5 bases from V and 4 from J; bases not matched to a gene: 18. The CDR3 is made up of 19 amino acids. In DNA form, the CDR3 reads TGTGCCAGCAGCCCGATCGGAGTGTCTAGCGGGAGAAGATCAGATACGCAGTATTTT. It yields the protein CASSPIGVSSGRRSDTQYF.

This CDR3 reads CASKLAGELSTGELFF. The CDR3 DNA follows: TGCGCCAGCAAACTAGCGGGAGAGCTTTCCACCGGGGAGCTGTTTTTT. The rearrangement links TRBV5-1 to TRBJ2-2; 11 bases fit TRBD2. Germline CDR1 and CDR2: SGHRS and YFSETQ. V shed 6 bases and J 4 bases; nucleotides not matched to a gene: 8. The CDR3 covers 16 residues.

V and J are TRBV9 and TRBJ1-3, with 9 bases that match TRBD1. The CDR3 runs 16 residues. V lost 3 bases to trimming and J lost 0 bases; unmatched junction nucleotides: 4. CDR1 is SGDLS and CDR2 is YYNGEE in the germline V gene. As DNA, the CDR3 is TGTGCCAGCAGCGCACCGGGACAGGGCTCTGGAAACACCATATATTTT. This sequence encodes CASSAPGQGSGNTIYF.

This clone has only a few counts. The gene calls are TRBV20-1 and TRBJ1-2; TRBD1 agrees at 10 bases. The CDR3 is 10 amino acids. In germline, CDR1 is DFQATT, CDR2 SNEGSKA (reference sequence). The trim removed 8 bases at V and 8 bases at J, leaving 2 bases unmatched. The CDR3 DNA reads TGCAGTAGACAGGGGGCCGGCTACACCTTC. Amino acid sequence: CSRQGAGYTF.

This chain links TRBV9 with TRBJ2-7, with 7 bases matching TRBD2. V shed 6 bases, J shed 1 base, and the junction held 7 bases outside the gene matches. Germline-derived CDR1 and CDR2 are SGDLS and YYNGEE. The CDR3 extends over 14 amino acids. CDR3 region: CASNQGDYSYEQYF. The CDR3 DNA sequence: TGTGCCAGCAACCAAGGGGACTATTCCTACGAGCAGTACTTC. The whole variable domain, remainder taken from reference TRBV9 and TRBJ2-7, is DSGVTQTPKHLITATGQRVTLRCSPRSGDLSVYWYQQSLDQGLQFLIQYYNGEERAKGNILERFSAQQFPDLHSELNLSSLELGDSALYFCASNQGDYSYEQYFGPGTRLTVT.